Shown below are 28 T cell receptor beta chains from a single sample sequenced in a study of graft-versus-host responses after intestinal transplantation. The assay was immunoSEQ multiplex PCR, and TCRdb's table has in-frame clones only and misses some. The table lists about 21,000 clones, roughly 92% of them singletons, with roughly 44% in the top ten. This specimen consisted of PBMCs, obtained about 250 days after intestinal transplant. Every receptor here comes from a human patient who received an intestinal transplant, so some T cells may come from the graft donor.

The chain is built from TRBV7-2 and TRBJ2-3, with D possibly matching TRBD2 (6 bases). CDR3 length equals 14 residues. Trimming cost V 3 bases and J 3 bases, with 10 bases left between them. The V gene's germline CDR1 is SGHTA and CDR2 FQGNSA. Here the CDR3 DNA reads TGTGCCAGCAGCTTCGTACGGGAGACAGATACGCAGTATTTT. Its protein product is CASSFVRETDTQYF.

The chain carries TRBV29-1 and TRBJ2-6; possible D gene TRBD2, 6 bases. The CDR3 has 15 amino acids. Germline V gene lookup returns CDR1 SQVTM and CDR2 ANQGSEA. Trimming left V 4 bases short and J 0 bases short, with 10 bases between. In nucleotides, the CDR3 is TGCAGCGTTGCGGGGGAAGGCTCTGGGGCCAACGTCCTGACTTTC. Translating gives CSVAGEGSGANVLTF.

The genes are TRBV6-5 and TRBJ2-1, with TRBD2 matching 11 bases. Germline CDR1 is MNHEY and CDR2 is SVGAGI. The junction had 1 base not matched to a gene; V was cut back by 5 bases and J by 1 base. This CDR3 has 15 residues. The CDR3 here is CASSRTSGSYNEQFF. CDR3 DNA: TGTGCCAGCAGTCGGACTAGCGGGTCCTACAATGAGCAGTTCTTC.

The genes are TRBV11-3 and TRBJ2-1; no clear D gene. There are 15 residues in the CDR3. Deletions cut 1 base from V and 0 bases from J, with 7 bases between. Per the germline V gene, CDR1 is SGHNT and CDR2 is YENEEA. The CDR3 DNA reads TGTGCCAGCAGCTTAGCTTCAAGCTCCTACAATGAGCAGTTCTTC. Its protein is CASSLASSSYNEQFF.

The rearrangement uses TRBV28 and TRBJ1-2; 7 bases map to TRBD1. This CDR3 region has 18 residues. Trimming removed 5 bases from V and 5 bases from J; junction bases left unmatched: 20. From germline, CDR1 is MDHEN and CDR2 SYDVKM. CDR3 coding DNA: TGTGCCAGCAGTACCAGTCGACAGGGTCTTGTGGATTATTATGGCTACACCTTC. It encodes CASSTSRQGLVDYYGYTF.

This chain uses TRBV5-1 with TRBJ2-1; D is uncertain. This CDR3 is 11 amino acids long. Germline CDR1 reads SGHRS; CDR2 reads YFSETQ. The ends were cut back, 2 bases at V and 8 bases at J, with 5 bases in the middle. CDR3 nucleotide sequence: TGCGCCAGCAGCTTCGGTGATGAGCAGTTCTTC. Protein: CASSFGDEQFF.

This rearrangement joins TRBV7-9 to TRBJ2-7; 8 bases are a match to TRBD2. The germline gives CDR1 SEHNR, CDR2 FQNEAQ (reference sequence). The trim removed 5 bases at V and 6 bases at J, leaving 9 bases unmatched. The CDR3 has 14 amino acids. The CDR3 DNA follows: TGTGCCAGCAGCCCAGAACTAGCGGTTGGCGAGCAGTACTTC. As protein: CASSPELAVGEQYF.

The table lists this clone with a count of one. J is TRBJ2-7 and V is TRBV13; 9 nucleotides match TRBD1. V shed 0 bases and J 5 bases; nucleotides not matched to a gene: 2. Germline CDR1 and CDR2: PRHDT and FYEKMQ (reference sequence). The CDR3 has 14 residues. The CDR3 loop is CASSLGTGGHEQYF. The CDR3, as DNA: TGTGCCAGCAGCTTAGGCACAGGGGGCCACGAGCAGTACTTC.

The chain employs TRBV25-1 and TRBJ2-3; D possibly matches TRBD1 or TRBD2 (5 bases each). V was cut by 8 bases and J by 4 bases, with 10 bases left in between. This CDR3 region has 12 residues. CDR1 MGHDK and CDR2 SYGVNS come from the germline V gene. This chain's CDR3 is CASAMGADTQYF. The CDR3 nucleotides are TGTGCCAGCGCAATGGGGGCAGATACGCAGTATTTT.

This clone has only a few counts. This chain joins TRBV30 and TRBJ1-2, with D unclear. The CDR3 consists of 15 residues. Trimming stripped 0 bases from V and 1 base from J, with 12 bases between. From germline, CDR1 is GTSNPN and CDR2 SVGIG (reference sequence). CDR3 DNA: TGTGCCTGGAGTGTACGACGCCCTCGTAACTATGGCTACACCTTC. It yields the protein CAWSVRRPRNYGYTF.

The chain joins TRBV7-9 to TRBJ2-2; D is unresolved. CDR1 is SEHNR and CDR2 is FQNEAQ in the germline V gene (reference sequence). Trimming took off 1 base at V and 0 bases at J, with 9 bases between the two ends. The CDR3 has 16 residues. The DNA for the CDR3 is TGTGCCAGCAGCTTAGATCAGATCGCGAACACCGGGGAGCTGTTTTTT. It is translated as CASSLDQIANTGELFF.

J is TRBJ2-3 and V is TRBV10-1, with D tentatively TRBD1 (6 bases). The germline V gene encodes CDR1 WNHNN and CDR2 SYGVQD (reference sequence). Trimming removed 4 bases from V and 8 bases from J, with 13 bases in between. The CDR3 has 13 amino acids. This CDR3 is CASSGQASGTQYF. CDR3 DNA sequence: TGCGCCAGCAGTGGACAGGCCTCGGGTACGCAGTATTTT.

The gene calls are TRBV29-1 and TRBJ1-1, with 11 bases fitting TRBD1. The junction had 4 bases not matched to a gene; V was cut back by 8 bases and J by 5 bases. CDR3 length: 12 residues. Germline-derived CDR1 and CDR2 are SQVTM and ANQGSEA. The CDR3 region has the DNA TGCAGCTCTGGGACAGGGGGGACTGAAGCTTTCTTT. It translates to CSSGTGGTEAFF.

The rearrangement joins TRBV29-1 to TRBJ2-3; no definite D call. The CDR3 sequence is 13 residues long. Per germline, CDR1 SQVTM and CDR2 ANQGSEA. The germline V and J ends were trimmed by 1 base and 4 bases, with 9 bases remaining between them. CDR3 loop: CSVEANPADTQYF. CDR3 sequence (DNA): TGCAGCGTTGAAGCCAATCCCGCAGATACGCAGTATTTT.

For the CDR3, the DNA is TGTGCCAGCAGTGAATCTGCAGGGGTCTCTGGAAACACCATATATTTT. Encoded protein: CASSESAGVSGNTIYF. The gene calls are TRBV25-1 and TRBJ1-3; a possible D gene is TRBD1 (6 bases). Germline V gene lookup returns CDR1 MGHDK and CDR2 SYGVNS. The ends were cut back, 1 base at V and 0 bases at J, with 10 bases in the middle. The CDR3 consists of 16 residues.

This chain connects TRBV18 to TRBJ2-1; D is ambiguous. Germline V gene lookup returns CDR1 KGHSH and CDR2 LQKENI. Trimming stripped 2 bases from V and 9 bases from J, with 11 bases between. This CDR3 has 13 residues. Here the CDR3 reads CASSPSLDGEQFF. CDR3 in DNA: TGTGCCAGCTCACCATCCCTTGATGGTGAGCAGTTCTTC.

V gene TRBV21-1 combines with J gene TRBJ2-3; the listed D gene, TRBD2, was not tested against the DNA. TRBV21-1 is classified as a pseudogene. CDR3 length equals 18 residues. The CDR3 region is CASSKIMASGPCTDTQYF. Written as DNA, the CDR3 is TGTGCCAGCAGCAAGATCATGGCTAGCGGGCCCTGCACAGATACGCAGTATTTT.

The V gene is TRBV25-1, the J gene TRBJ2-1; 9 bases are a match to TRBD2. The CDR3 is 17 amino acids. Germline assignment: CDR1 MGHDK and CDR2 SYGVNS. The ends lost 2 bases at V and 7 bases at J; junction bases unmatched: 12. The CDR3 protein is CASSEKSGREGPNEQFF. The CDR3 DNA sequence: TGTGCCAGCAGTGAAAAGAGCGGGCGGGAGGGCCCGAATGAGCAGTTCTTC.

The rearrangement links TRBV5-4 to TRBJ2-2; no clear D gene. Germline V gene sequence: CDR1 SGHNT, CDR2 YYREEE (reference sequence). Trimming shortened V by 0 bases and J by 4 bases, and 4 bases separated the two germline ends. This CDR3 spans 13 amino acids. CDR3: CASSLGGTGELFF. The CDR3 DNA reads TGTGCCAGCAGCTTGGGGGGCACCGGGGAGCTGTTTTTT.

The sample holds a few counts of this clone. The rearrangement uses TRBV19 and TRBJ1-1; no clear D. This CDR3 is built from 14 residues. Between the trimmed V and J ends, which lost 3 bases and 7 bases, there was a span of 15 bases. CDR1 and CDR2 from the germline V gene are LNHDA and SQIVND (reference sequence). The CDR3 nucleotides are TGTGCCAGTAGTATCGAGGGTTTGTATCGTGAAGCTTTCTTT. Translated, it gives CASSIEGLYREAFF.

This clone has just one count. The chain recombines TRBV28 with TRBJ1-3, with 8 positions matching TRBD1. Germline values: CDR1 MDHEN, CDR2 SYDVKM. Trimming removed 8 bases from V and 1 base from J; junction bases left unmatched: 13. This CDR3 has 17 residues. CDR3 sequence reads: CASSADRVLSSGNTIYF. In nucleotides, the CDR3 is TGTGCCAGCTCCGCGGACAGGGTTCTTTCTTCTGGAAACACCATATATTTT.

This clone was counted once. The chain joins TRBV5-4 to TRBJ2-3, with a possible D match to TRBD2 (6 bases). Germline V lookup: CDR1 SGHNT, CDR2 YYREEE (reference sequence). CDR3 length: 14 residues. V lost 0 bases and J lost 1, with 6 bases in between. CDR3 sequence (DNA): TGTGCCAGCAGCTTGGCGGGAGGCACAGATACGCAGTATTTT. Its translation is CASSLAGGTDTQYF. The full variable domain, in which reference TRBV5-4 and TRBJ2-3 provide the parts outside the CDR3, is ETGVTQSPTHLIKTRGQQVTLRCSSQSGHNTVSWYQQALGQGPQFIFQYYREEENGRGNFPPRFSGLQFPNYSSELNVNALELDDSALYLCASSLAGGTDTQYFGPGTRLTVL.

This clone was seen a handful of times. The rearrangement joins TRBV5-6 to TRBJ1-2; possible D gene TRBD1, 5 bases. Germline-derived CDR1 and CDR2 are SGHDT and YYEEEE. Trimming took off 4 bases at V and 5 bases at J, with 12 bases between the two ends. CDR3 length: 13 amino acids. The CDR3 region is CASSAQDLYGYTF. The CDR3 DNA follows: TGTGCCAGCAGCGCACAGGATTTGTATGGCTACACCTTC.

The chain carries TRBV27 and TRBJ2-1; 11 positions agree with TRBD2. Per the germline V gene, CDR1 is MNHEY and CDR2 is SMNVEV (reference sequence). CDR3 length equals 17 residues. Trimming cost V 5 bases and J 0 bases; bases outside gene matches: 6. In DNA, the CDR3 is TGTGCCAGCAGTGTTCGACTAGCGGGGAGCTCCTACAATGAGCAGTTCTTC. Its protein is CASSVRLAGSSYNEQFF.

V gene TRBV5-6 combines with J gene TRBJ2-7, with 10 bases fitting TRBD2. J lost 4 bases, V lost 0 bases, and 4 bases had no gene match. This CDR3 is built from 15 residues. Germline V lookup: CDR1 SGHDT, CDR2 YYEEEE. The CDR3 here is CASSLALAGAYEQYF. CDR3 in DNA: TGTGCCAGCAGCTTGGCGCTAGCGGGAGCTTACGAGCAGTACTTC.

The chain employs TRBV5-8 and TRBJ2-1, with D perhaps TRBD1 (5 bases). The length of the CDR3 is 12 residues. Germline V gene lookup returns CDR1 SGHTS and CDR2 YDEGEE. The V end lost 0 bases, the J end lost 9 bases, and 7 bases lay between the germline ends. The CDR3 bases are TGTGCCAGCAGCTTGGAAGGGGTTGAGCAGTTCTTC. Encoded protein: CASSLEGVEQFF.

V usage is TRBV5-6 and J usage is TRBJ2-5; D gene uncertain. CDR1 and CDR2 (germline): SGHDT, YYEEEE. V was clipped by 0 bases and J by 1 base, with 7 bases between them. This CDR3 comprises 14 residues. The CDR3 here is CASSLAEFQETQYF. The CDR3, as DNA: TGTGCCAGCAGCTTGGCAGAGTTCCAAGAGACCCAGTACTTC.

The rearrangement links TRBV5-1 to TRBJ1-3; D might be TRBD1 (6 bases). V lost 1 base to trimming and J lost 0 bases, with 14 bases between them. Germline V gene lookup returns CDR1 SGHRS and CDR2 YFSETQ. This CDR3 contains 17 residues. The CDR3 spells CASSLRGEQNSGNTIYF. CDR3 bases: TGCGCCAGCAGCTTGAGGGGGGAACAGAACTCTGGAAACACCATATATTTT. Full variable domain (outside the CDR3, taken from reference TRBV5-1 and TRBJ1-3): KAGVTQTPRYLIKTRGQQVTLSCSPISGHRSVSWYQQTPGQGLQFLFEYFSETQRNKGNFPGRFSGRQFSNSRSEMNVSTLELGDSALYLCASSLRGEQNSGNTIYFGEGSWLTVV.